Sequencing of this TCR beta chain was carried out in a study of T cells in Graves' hyperthyroidism and ophthalmopathy. Amplification of TCR beta CDR3 regions was performed using RNA transcripts as template. First-round RT-PCR of the TCR CDR3 relied on the HTBI primer set. Each CDR3 protein is one row after TCRdb ran MiXCR on the multiplex PCR reads. The table shows about 130,000 distinct CDR3 sequences, with roughly 23% occurring only once. Findings of the study overall: Most thyroid-expanded clonotypes above 0.001 were also found in blood.

The V and J ends lost 6 bases and 4 bases, in that order; junction bases with no gene match: 14. CDR1 and CDR2 from the germline V gene are SGHRS and YFSETQ. This CDR3 comprises 16 residues. Participants, patients aged 18 to 65, had newly diagnosed hyperthyroidism with a duration under 2 months. Exclusion criteria comprised uncontrolled infection, other autoimmune disease, pregnancy or lactation. Extraction of PBMCs used 8 to 10 ml of fresh peripheral blood. The sample holds many counts of this clonotype. As yet, its antigen is unknown. The chain has TRBV5-1 and TRBJ1-2, with 8 bases fitting TRBD1. Material for sequencing was blood. The origin of this receptor is a woman aged 45-65 years with Graves' hyperthyroidism that later progressed to Graves' ophthalmopathy. In nucleotides, the CDR3 is TGCGCCAGCACCGGGACAGGAGTAGGACTATCCTATGGCTACACCTTC. Encoded protein: CASTGTGVGLSYGYTF.